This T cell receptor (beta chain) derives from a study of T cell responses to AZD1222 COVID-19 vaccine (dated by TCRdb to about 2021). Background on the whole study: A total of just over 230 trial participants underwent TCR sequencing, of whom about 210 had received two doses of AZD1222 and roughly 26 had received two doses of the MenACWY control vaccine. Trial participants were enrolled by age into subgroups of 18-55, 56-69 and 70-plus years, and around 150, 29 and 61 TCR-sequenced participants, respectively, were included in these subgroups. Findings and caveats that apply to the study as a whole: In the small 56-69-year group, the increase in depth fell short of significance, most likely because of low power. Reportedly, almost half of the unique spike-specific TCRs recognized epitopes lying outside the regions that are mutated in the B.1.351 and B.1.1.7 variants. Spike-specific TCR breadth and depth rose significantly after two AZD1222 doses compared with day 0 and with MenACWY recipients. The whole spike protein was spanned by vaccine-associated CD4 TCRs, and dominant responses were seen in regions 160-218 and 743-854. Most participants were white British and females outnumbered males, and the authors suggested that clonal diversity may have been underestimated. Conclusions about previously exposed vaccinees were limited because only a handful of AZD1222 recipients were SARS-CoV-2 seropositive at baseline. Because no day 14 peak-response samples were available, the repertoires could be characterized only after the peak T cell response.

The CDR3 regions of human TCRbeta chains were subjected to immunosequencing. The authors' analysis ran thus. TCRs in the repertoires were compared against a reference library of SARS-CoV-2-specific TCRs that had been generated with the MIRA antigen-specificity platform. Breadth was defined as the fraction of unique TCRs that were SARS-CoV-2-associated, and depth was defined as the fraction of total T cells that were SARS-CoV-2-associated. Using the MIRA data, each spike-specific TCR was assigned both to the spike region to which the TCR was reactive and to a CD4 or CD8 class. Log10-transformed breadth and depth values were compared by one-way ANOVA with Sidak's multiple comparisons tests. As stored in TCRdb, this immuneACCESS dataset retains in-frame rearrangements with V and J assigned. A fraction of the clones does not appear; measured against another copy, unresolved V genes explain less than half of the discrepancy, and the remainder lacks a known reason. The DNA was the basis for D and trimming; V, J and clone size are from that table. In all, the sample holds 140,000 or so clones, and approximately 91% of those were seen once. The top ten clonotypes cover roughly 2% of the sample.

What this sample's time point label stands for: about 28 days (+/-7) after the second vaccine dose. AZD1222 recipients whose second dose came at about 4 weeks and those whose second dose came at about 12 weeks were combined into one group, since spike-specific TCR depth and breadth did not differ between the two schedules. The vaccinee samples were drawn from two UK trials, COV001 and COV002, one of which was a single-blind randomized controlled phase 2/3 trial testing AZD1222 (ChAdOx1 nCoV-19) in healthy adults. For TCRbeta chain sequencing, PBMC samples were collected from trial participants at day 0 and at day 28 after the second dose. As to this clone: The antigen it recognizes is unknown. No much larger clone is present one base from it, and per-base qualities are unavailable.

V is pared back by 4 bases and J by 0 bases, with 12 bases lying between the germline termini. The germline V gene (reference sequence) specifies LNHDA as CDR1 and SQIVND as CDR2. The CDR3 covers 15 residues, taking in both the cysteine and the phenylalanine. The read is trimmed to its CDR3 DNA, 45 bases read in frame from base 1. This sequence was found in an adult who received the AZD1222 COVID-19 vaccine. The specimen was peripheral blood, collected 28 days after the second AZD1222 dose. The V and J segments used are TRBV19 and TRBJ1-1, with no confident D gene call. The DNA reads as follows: TGTGCCAGTAGTAACGTAGGGAGAATGAACACTGAAGCTTTCTTT. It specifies CASSNVGRMNTEAFF.